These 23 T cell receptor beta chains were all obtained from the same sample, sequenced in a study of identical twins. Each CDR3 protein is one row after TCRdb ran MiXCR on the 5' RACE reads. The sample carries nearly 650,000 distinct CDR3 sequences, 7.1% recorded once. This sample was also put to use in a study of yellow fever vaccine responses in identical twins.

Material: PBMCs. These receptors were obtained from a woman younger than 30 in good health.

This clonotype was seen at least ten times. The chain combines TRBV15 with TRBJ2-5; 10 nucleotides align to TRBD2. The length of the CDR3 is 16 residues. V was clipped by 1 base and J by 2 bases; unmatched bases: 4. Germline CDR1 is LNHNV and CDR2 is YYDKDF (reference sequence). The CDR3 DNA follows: TGTGCCACCAGCAGAGGTGGAGCGGGAGGGCAAGAGACCCAGTACTTC. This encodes CATSRGGAGGQETQYF.

This chain's CDR3 is CASSQRSAFGINEQFF. For the CDR3, the DNA is TGCGCCAGCAGCCAACGTTCCGCTTTCGGAATTAATGAGCAGTTCTTC. The rearrangement uses TRBV4-1 and TRBJ2-1; D not certain. This CDR3 is built from 16 residues. Trimming stripped 2 bases from V and 7 bases from J, with 18 bases between. Germline assignment: CDR1 MGHRA and CDR2 YSYEKL.

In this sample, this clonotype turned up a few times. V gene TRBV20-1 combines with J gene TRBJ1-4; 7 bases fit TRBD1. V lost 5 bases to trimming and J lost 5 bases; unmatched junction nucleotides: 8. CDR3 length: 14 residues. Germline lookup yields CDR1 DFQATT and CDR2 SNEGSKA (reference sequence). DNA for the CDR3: TGCAGTGCTCCCAGGACAGGAGCAAATGAAAAACTGTTTTTT. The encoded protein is CSAPRTGANEKLFF.

The CDR3 is CSVVETLSGYTF. The CDR3 DNA sequence: TGCAGCGTTGTGGAGACACTGAGTGGCTACACCTTC. The rearrangement links TRBV29-1 to TRBJ1-2, with D hard to call. In germline, CDR1 is SQVTM, CDR2 ANQGSEA. V lost 4 bases to trimming and J lost 7 bases, with 13 bases between them. CDR3 length: 12 residues.

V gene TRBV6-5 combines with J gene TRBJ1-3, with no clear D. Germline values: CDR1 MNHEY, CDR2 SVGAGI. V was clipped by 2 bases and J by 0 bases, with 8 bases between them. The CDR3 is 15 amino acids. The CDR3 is CASSYTFGSGNTIYF. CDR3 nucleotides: TGTGCCAGCAGTTACACATTTGGCTCTGGAAACACCATATATTTT.

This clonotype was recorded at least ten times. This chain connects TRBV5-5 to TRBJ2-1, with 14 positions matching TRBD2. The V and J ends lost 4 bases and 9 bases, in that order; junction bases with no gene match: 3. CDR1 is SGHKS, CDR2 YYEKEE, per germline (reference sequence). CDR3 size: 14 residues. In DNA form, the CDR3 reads TGTGCCAGCAGCCGGACTAGCGGGAGGTCTGAGCAGTTCTTC. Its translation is CASSRTSGRSEQFF.

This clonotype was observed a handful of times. CDR3 sequence: CASSEKKAGTDTQYF. The CDR3 DNA reads TGTGCCAGCAGTGAAAAGAAAGCGGGCACAGATACGCAGTATTTT. This chain uses TRBV6-1 with TRBJ2-3, with D possibly matching TRBD2 (5 bases). The length of the CDR3 is 15 residues. V was shortened by 2 bases and J by 1 base, with 10 bases between the two germline ends. The germline V gene has CDR1 MNHNS and CDR2 SASEGT.

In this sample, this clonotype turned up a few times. The CDR3 DNA follows: TGTGCCAGCACTTACACAGGGGAGGGAAGCTATGGCTACACCTTC. This gives the protein CASTYTGEGSYGYTF. The chain is built from TRBV2 and TRBJ1-2; 7 bases are shared with TRBD1. V shed 7 bases, J shed 4 bases, and the junction held 12 bases outside the gene matches. CDR3 length: 15 residues. CDR1 is SNHLY and CDR2 is FYNNEI in the germline V gene.

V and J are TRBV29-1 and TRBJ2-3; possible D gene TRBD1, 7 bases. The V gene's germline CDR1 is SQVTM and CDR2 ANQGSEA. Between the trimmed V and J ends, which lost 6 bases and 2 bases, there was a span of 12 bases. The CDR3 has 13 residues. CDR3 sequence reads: CSVQGRLTDTQYF. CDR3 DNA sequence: TGCAGCGTACAGGGGAGGCTCACAGATACGCAGTATTTT.

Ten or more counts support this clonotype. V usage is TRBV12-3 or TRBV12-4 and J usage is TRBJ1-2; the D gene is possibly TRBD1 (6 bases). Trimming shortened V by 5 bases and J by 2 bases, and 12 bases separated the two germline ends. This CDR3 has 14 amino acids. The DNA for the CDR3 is TGTGCCAGCAGTCTACAGGGTGCGAACTATGGCTACACCTTC. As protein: CASSLQGANYGYTF.

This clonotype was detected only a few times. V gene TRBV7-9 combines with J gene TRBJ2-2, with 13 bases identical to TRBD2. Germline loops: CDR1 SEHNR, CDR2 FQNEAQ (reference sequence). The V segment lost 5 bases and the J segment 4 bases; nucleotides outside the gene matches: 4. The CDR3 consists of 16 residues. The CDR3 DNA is TGTGCCAGCAGCCTCACTAGCGGGAGGGCCACCGGGGAGCTGTTTTTT. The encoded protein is CASSLTSGRATGELFF.

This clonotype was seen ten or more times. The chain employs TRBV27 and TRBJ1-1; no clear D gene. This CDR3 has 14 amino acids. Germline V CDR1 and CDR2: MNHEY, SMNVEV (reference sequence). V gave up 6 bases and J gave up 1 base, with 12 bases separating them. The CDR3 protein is CASSNTLPNTEAFF. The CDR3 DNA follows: TGTGCCAGCAGCAACACCCTACCGAACACTGAAGCTTTCTTT.

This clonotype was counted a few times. CDR3 amino acids: CASSQGTRSGNTIYF. The CDR3 DNA sequence: TGCGCCAGCAGCCAAGGGACAAGGTCTGGAAACACCATATATTTT. The rearrangement links TRBV4-1 to TRBJ1-3, with TRBD1 as a possible D gene (5 bases). The CDR3 runs 15 residues. The germline V gene encodes CDR1 MGHRA and CDR2 YSYEKL. The V gene lost 1 base and the J gene lost 1 base, with 8 bases spanning the gap.

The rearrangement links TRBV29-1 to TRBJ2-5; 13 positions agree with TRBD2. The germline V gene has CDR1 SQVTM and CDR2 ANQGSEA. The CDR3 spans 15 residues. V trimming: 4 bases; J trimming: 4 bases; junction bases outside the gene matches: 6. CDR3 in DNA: TGCAGCGTTGGGACTAGCGGGAGATCCAGAGAGACCCAGTACTTC. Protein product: CSVGTSGRSRETQYF.

The CDR3 reads CSVTGLAALTQYF. CDR3 DNA sequence: TGCAGCGTGACGGGACTAGCGGCACTGACGCAGTATTTT. V and J are TRBV29-1 and TRBJ2-3, with 11 nucleotides matching TRBD2. Germline V gene sequence: CDR1 SQVTM, CDR2 ANQGSEA. The J segment lost 9 bases and the V segment lost 6 bases, leaving 8 bases of the junction unmatched. The CDR3 totals 13 residues.

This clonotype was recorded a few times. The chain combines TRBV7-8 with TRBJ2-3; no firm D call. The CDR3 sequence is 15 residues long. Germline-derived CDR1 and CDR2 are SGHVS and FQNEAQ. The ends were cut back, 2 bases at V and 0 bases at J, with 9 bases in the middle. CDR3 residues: CASSLIDTSTDTQYF. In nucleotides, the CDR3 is TGTGCCAGCAGCTTAATAGACACTAGCACAGATACGCAGTATTTT.

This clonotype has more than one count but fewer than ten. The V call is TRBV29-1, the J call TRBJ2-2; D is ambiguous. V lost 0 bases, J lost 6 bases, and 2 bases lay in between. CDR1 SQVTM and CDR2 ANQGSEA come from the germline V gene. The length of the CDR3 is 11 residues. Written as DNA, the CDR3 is TGCAGCGTTGAAGATCCCGGGGAGCTGTTTTTT. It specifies CSVEDPGELFF.

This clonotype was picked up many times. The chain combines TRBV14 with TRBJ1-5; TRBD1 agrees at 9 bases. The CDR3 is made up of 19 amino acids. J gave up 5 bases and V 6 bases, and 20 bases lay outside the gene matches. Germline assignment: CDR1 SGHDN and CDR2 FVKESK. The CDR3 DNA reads TGTGCCAGCAGGCAACCCCGGGACAGGGAGGTTTCAGCCGATCAGCCCCAGCATTTT. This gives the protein CASRQPRDREVSADQPQHF.

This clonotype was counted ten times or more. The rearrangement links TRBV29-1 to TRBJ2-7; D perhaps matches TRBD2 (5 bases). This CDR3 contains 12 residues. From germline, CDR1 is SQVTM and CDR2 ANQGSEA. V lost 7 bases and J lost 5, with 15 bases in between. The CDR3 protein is CSAGVGTHEQYF. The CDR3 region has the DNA TGCAGCGCCGGGGTTGGTACCCACGAGCAGTACTTC.

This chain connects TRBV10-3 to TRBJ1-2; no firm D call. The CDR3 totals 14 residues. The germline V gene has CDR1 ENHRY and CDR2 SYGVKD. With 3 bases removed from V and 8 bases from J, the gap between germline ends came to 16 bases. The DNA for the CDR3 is TGTGCCATCAGTGAATCGGGATCGAGTTACGGCTACACCTTC. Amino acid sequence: CAISESGSSYGYTF.

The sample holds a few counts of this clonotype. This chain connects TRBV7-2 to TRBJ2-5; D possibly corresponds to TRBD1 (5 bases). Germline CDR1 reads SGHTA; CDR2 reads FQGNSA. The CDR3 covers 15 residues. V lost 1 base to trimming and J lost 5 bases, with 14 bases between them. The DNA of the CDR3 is TGTGCCAGCAGCTTAGGGGGCCTAGAGAGGGAGACCCAGTACTTC. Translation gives CASSLGGLERETQYF.

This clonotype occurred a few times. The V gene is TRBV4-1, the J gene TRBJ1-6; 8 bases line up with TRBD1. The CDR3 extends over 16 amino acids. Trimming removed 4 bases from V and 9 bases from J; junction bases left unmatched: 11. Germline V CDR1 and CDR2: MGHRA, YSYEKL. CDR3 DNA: TGCGCCAGCAGCCCAGCCGCCGGACAGGGCGGTTCACCCCTCCACTTT. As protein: CASSPAAGQGGSPLHF.

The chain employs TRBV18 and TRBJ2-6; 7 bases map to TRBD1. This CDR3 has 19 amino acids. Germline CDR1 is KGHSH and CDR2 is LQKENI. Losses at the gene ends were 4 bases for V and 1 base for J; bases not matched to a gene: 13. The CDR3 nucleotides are TGTGCCAGCTCACAGGGGACAGCGGTCGAATCTTCTGGGGCCAACGTCCTGACTTTC. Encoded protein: CASSQGTAVESSGANVLTF.